The rows below give T cell receptor beta chains drawn from one sample of a study of post-analysis software for immune sequencing data. TCRdb re-derived calls from the PCR reads in MiXCR, one entry per CDR3 protein. The sample lists more than 450,000 distinct CDR3 sequences; about 40% were seen once. The specimen sequenced was blood. The receptors derive from a girl between 10 and 17 years old with multiple sclerosis. Each CDR3 is given with its conserved first and last residue. The D gene is left open where the match is weak. Where a row states a size, it is once, few, many or the class of an expanded clone; other rows omit it.

abundance | d_gene | j_gene | v_gene | CDR3aa | CDR3nt
NA | NA | TRBJ1-4 | TRBV6-2/TRBV6-3 | CASSSSGVVLFF | TGTGCCAGCAGCAGCTCAGGGGTGGTACTGTTTTTT
NA | NA | TRBJ1-2 | TRBV5-1 | CASSSAGTGMGGYTF | TGCGCCAGCAGCTCGGCGGGGACGGGGATGGGTGGCTACACCTTC
few | TRBD1 | TRBJ2-7 | TRBV20-1 | CSARDGQGADEQYF | TGCAGTGCTAGAGACGGACAGGGGGCCGACGAGCAGTACTTC
NA | NA | TRBJ2-3 | TRBV7-9 | CASSWTGDTQYF | TGTGCCAGCAGCTGGACTGGGGATACGCAGTATTTT
NA | NA | TRBJ1-2 | TRBV29-1 | CSVTGPNYGYTF | TGCAGCGTCACAGGGCCCAACTATGGCTACACCTTC
NA | NA | TRBJ1-1 | TRBV5-1 | CASSPRRARTEAFF | TGCGCCAGCAGCCCAAGACGGGCCCGCACTGAAGCTTTCTTT
few | NA | TRBJ1-2 | TRBV12-3/TRBV12-4 | CASSLAAGTGYTF | TGTGCCAGCAGTTTAGCGGCGGGGACTGGCTACACCTTC
NA | NA | TRBJ2-1 | TRBV6-5 | CASSYSKGPYNEQFF | TGTGCCAGCAGTTACTCAAAGGGGCCCTACAATGAGCAGTTCTTC
NA | NA | TRBJ1-2 | TRBV12-3/TRBV12-4 | CASSLGGSGGYTF | TGTGCCAGCAGTTTAGGAGGGTCAGGCGGCTACACCTTC
NA | NA | TRBJ2-7 | TRBV20-1 | CSAMPLTGSYEQYF | TGCAGTGCTATGCCCCTAACAGGCTCCTACGAGCAGTACTTC
NA | NA | TRBJ2-1 | TRBV7-2 | CASSSIQDSYNEQFF | TGTGCCAGCAGCTCGATCCAGGACAGTTACAATGAGCAGTTCTTC
NA | NA | TRBJ2-7 | TRBV29-1 | CSVDRGSYEQYF | TGCAGCGTTGATAGAGGGTCCTACGAGCAGTACTTC
NA | NA | TRBJ2-1 | TRBV29-1 | CSAPSYNEQFF | TGCAGCGCCCCGTCCTACAATGAGCAGTTCTTC
NA | TRBD2 | TRBJ2-7 | TRBV4-1 | CASSPSRGGGEQYF | TGCGCCAGCAGCCCCTCTCGGGGGGGCGGCGAGCAGTACTTC
NA | NA | TRBJ2-3 | TRBV5-1 | CAGSAGTRRTDTQYF | TGCGCCGGCAGCGCTGGGACTCGTCGCACAGATACGCAGTATTTT
NA | NA | TRBJ1-3 | TRBV11-2 | CASSLTRTGNTIYF | TGTGCCAGCAGCTTAACTAGAACTGGAAACACCATATATTTT
few | TRBD1 | TRBJ1-2 | TRBV20-1 | CSARDVGTGVNYGYTF | TGCAGTGCTAGAGATGTGGGGACAGGGGTAAACTATGGCTACACCTTC
few | NA | TRBJ2-7 | TRBV5-1 | CASSIRLGPYEQYF | TGCGCCAGCAGCATTCGCCTTGGCCCCTACGAGCAGTACTTC
few | NA | TRBJ2-1 | TRBV6-1 | CASSPPLADEQFF | TGTGCCAGCAGCCCCCCCCTGGCGGATGAGCAGTTCTTC
NA | NA | TRBJ2-1 | TRBV7-8 | CASNSEAARNEQFF | TGTGCCAGCAACTCAGAGGCCGCGAGGAATGAGCAGTTCTTC
few | TRBD2 | TRBJ2-1 | TRBV20-1 | CSASGSGGLRNEQFF | TGCAGTGCTAGTGGTAGCGGGGGGCTTCGCAATGAGCAGTTCTTC
few | NA | TRBJ2-7 | TRBV29-1 | CSVATGPAIYEQYF | TGCAGCGTCGCAACCGGGCCAGCCATCTACGAGCAGTACTTC
once | TRBD1 | TRBJ2-5 | TRBV4-1 | CASSQGRGQGRKTQYF | TGCGCCAGCAGCCAAGGGCGGGGACAGGGGAGGAAGACCCAGTACTTC
NA | NA | TRBJ2-1 | TRBV5-1 | CASSLYDGYNEQFF | TGCGCCAGCAGCTTGTATGATGGTTACAATGAGCAGTTCTTC
NA | NA | TRBJ1-2 | TRBV5-5 | CASSGILASGYTF | TGTGCCAGCAGCGGGATCTTGGCGAGTGGCTACACCTTC
NA | NA | TRBJ1-4 | TRBV27 | CASGHRGANEKLFF | TGTGCCAGCGGACATCGGGGGGCTAATGAAAAACTGTTTTTT
few | NA | TRBJ2-7 | TRBV29-1 | CSVAGTAYEQYF | TGCAGCGTAGCTGGGACCGCCTACGAGCAGTACTTC
NA | NA | TRBJ2-7 | TRBV7-6 | CASSPIPYEQYF | TGTGCCAGCAGCCCGATACCTTACGAGCAGTACTTC
few | NA | TRBJ1-2 | TRBV5-1 | CASSLVDGRGGYTF | TGCGCCAGCAGCTTGGTAGACGGTAGAGGAGGCTACACCTTC
NA | NA | TRBJ2-1 | TRBV6-5 | CASSYGAVSYNEQFF | TGTGCCAGCAGTTACGGGGCAGTATCCTACAATGAGCAGTTCTTC
few | NA | TRBJ1-5 | TRBV15 | CATSRDPGRDQPQHF | TGTGCCACCAGCAGAGATCCAGGGAGGGATCAGCCCCAGCATTTT
NA | NA | TRBJ1-5 | TRBV6-2/TRBV6-3 | CASSYSLSSNQPQHF | TGTGCCAGCAGTTACTCCTTGTCTAGCAATCAGCCCCAGCATTTT
few | NA | TRBJ2-7 | TRBV7-9 | CASSFAGGDEQYF | TGTGCCAGCAGCTTTGCAGGGGGGGACGAGCAGTACTTC
NA | TRBD1 | TRBJ1-1 | TRBV5-1 | CASRWDRVNTEAFF | TGCGCCAGCAGGTGGGACAGGGTCAACACTGAAGCTTTCTTT
few | TRBD2 | TRBJ2-7 | TRBV7-2 | CASSRLAGGLYEQYF | TGTGCCAGCAGTAGACTAGCGGGGGGGCTATACGAGCAGTACTTC
once | TRBD2 | TRBJ2-7 | TRBV11-2 | CASSLLFQRGSYNEQYF | TGTGCCAGCAGCTTATTGTTTCAGCGGGGCTCCTACAATGAGCAGTACTTC